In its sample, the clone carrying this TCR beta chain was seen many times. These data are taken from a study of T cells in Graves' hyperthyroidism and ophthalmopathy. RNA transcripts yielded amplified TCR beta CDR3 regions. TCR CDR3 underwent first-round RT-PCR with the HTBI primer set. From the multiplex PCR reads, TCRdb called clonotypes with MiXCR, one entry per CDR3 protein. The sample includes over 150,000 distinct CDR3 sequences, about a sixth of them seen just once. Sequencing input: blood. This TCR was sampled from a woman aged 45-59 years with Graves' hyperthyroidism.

CDR3 loop: CASSLNRVGEQFF. In DNA form, the CDR3 reads TGTGCCAGCAGCTTAAACAGGGTGGGTGAGCAGTTCTTC. The rearrangement joins TRBV11-1 to TRBJ2-1, with a tentative D call TRBD1 (6 bases). Trimming shortened V by 2 bases and J by 9 bases, and 11 bases separated the two germline ends. Germline V CDR1 and CDR2: SGHAT, FQDESV (reference sequence). CDR3 length: 13 amino acids.